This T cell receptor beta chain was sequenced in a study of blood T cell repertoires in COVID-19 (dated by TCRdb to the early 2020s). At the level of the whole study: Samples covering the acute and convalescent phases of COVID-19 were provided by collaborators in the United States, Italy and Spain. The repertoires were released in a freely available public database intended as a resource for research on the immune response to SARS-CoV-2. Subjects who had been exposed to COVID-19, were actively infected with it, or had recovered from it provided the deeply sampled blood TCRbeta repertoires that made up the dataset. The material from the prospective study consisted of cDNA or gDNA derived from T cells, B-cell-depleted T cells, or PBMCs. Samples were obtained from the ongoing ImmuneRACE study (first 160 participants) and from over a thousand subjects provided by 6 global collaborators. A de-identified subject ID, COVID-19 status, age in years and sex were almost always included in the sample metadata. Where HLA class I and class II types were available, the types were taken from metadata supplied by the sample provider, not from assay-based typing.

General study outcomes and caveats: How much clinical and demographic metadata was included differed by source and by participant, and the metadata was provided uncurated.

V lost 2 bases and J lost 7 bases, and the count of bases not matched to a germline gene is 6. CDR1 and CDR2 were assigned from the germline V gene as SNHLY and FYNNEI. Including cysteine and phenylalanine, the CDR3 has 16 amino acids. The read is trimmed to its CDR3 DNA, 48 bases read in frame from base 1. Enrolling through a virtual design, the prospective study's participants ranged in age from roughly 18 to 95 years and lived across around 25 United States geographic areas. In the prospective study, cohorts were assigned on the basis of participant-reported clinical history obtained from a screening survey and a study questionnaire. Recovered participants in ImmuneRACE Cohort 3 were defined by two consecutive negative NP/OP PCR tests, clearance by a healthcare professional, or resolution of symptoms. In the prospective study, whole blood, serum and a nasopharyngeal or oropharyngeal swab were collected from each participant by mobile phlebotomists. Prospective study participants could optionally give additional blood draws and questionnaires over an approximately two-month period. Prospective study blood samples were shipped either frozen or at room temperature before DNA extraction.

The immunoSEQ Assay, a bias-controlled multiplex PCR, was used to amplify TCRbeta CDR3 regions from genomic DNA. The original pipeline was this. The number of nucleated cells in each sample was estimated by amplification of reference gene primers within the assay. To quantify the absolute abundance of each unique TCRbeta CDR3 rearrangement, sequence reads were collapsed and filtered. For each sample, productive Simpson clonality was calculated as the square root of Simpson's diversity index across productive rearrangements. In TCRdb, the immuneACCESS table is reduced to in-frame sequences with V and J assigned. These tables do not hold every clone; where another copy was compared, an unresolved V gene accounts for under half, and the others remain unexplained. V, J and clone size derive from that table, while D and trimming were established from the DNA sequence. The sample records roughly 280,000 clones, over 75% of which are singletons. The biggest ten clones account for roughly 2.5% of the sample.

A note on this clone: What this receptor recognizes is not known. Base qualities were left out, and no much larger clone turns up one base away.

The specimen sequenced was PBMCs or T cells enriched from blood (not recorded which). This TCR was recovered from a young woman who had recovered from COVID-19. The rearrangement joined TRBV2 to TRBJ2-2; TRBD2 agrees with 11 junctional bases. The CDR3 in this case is CASSEFSGGASGELFF. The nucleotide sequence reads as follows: TGTGCCAGCAGTGAATTTAGCGGGGGGGCAAGCGGGGAGCTGTTTTTT.